This T cell receptor (beta chain) came from a study of blood T cell repertoires in COVID-19. In the study overall: Collection of acute and convalescent COVID-19 samples took place in the United States, Italy and Spain. From T cells, B-cell-depleted T cells, or PBMCs came the material, which was cDNA or gDNA.

Per the authors' pipeline: Estimates of nucleated cell counts were drawn from the amplification of reference gene primers. Repertoires were generated with immunoSEQ multiplex PCR, while TCRdb's copy carries only in-frame clones and drops some. From that table come the V and J calls and clone size; the DNA was used to work out D and trimming. The repertoire holds some 95,000 clones, roughly 80% seen once, with around 9% in the top ten. Trimming shortened V by 5 bases and J by 7 bases, and 17 bases separated the two germline ends. Germline lookup yields CDR1 LNHDA and CDR2 SQIVND (reference sequence). The CDR3 extends over 15 amino acids.

This sequence joins TRBV19 and TRBJ2-2, with D tentatively TRBD2 (6 bases). This sequence was found in a man in his fifties who had recovered from COVID-19. The sequenced material came from peripheral blood. The CDR3 is CASSSGGAPGGELFF. CDR3 nucleotide sequence: TGTGCCAGTAGTTCAGGCGGGGCGCCCGGCGGGGAGCTGTTTTTT.